Listed below are T cell receptor beta chains from one sample, sequenced in a study of cytomegalovirus exposure and HLA in healthy donors. Sequencing was performed with immunoSEQ multiplex PCR; in TCRdb, only in-frame clones are kept and a portion is missing. This sample has some 120,000 clones, with around 70% found just once. The sequenced material came from PBMCs. The receptor set was obtained from a woman aged 40 to 50 in good health and CMV-seropositive. The CDR3 runs from the conserved cysteine through the conserved F or W. D genes are given only for firm matches. The size entry is marked missing in some rows and otherwise reads once, few, many or a size class.

v_gene: TRBV7-9; j_gene: TRBJ1-2; len: 13; d_gene: TRBD1; abundance: -; CDR3aa: CASSSGQGDGYTF; CDR3nt: TGTGCCAGCAGCTCGGGACAGGGGGATGGCTACACCTTC
v_gene: TRBV18; j_gene: TRBJ2-7; len: 13; d_gene: -; abundance: -; CDR3aa: CASSRGIEFTSYF; CDR3nt: TGTGCCAGCTCCCGAGGCATTGAATTTACGAGTTACTTC
v_gene: TRBV7-9; j_gene: TRBJ1-5; len: 17; d_gene: TRBD1; abundance: -; CDR3aa: CASSPSDRGEGNQPQHF; CDR3nt: TGTGCCAGCAGCCCGTCGGACAGGGGCGAAGGCAATCAGCCCCAGCATTTT
v_gene: TRBV14; j_gene: TRBJ2-3; len: 11; d_gene: -; abundance: once; CDR3aa: CASSHLDTQYF; CDR3nt: TGTGCCAGCAGCCACCTCGATACGCAGTATTTT
v_gene: TRBV28; j_gene: TRBJ1-3; len: 16; d_gene: -; abundance: -; CDR3aa: CASSLGGGFSGNTIYF; CDR3nt: TGTGCCAGCAGTTTAGGCGGGGGCTTCTCTGGAAACACCATATATTTT
v_gene: TRBV10-3; j_gene: TRBJ2-3; len: 15; d_gene: -; abundance: few; CDR3aa: CAISESNRITDTQYF; CDR3nt: TGTGCCATCAGTGAGTCGAACAGAATCACAGATACGCAGTATTTT
v_gene: TRBV28; j_gene: TRBJ1-1; len: 13; d_gene: -; abundance: -; CDR3aa: CASSLQVYTEAFF; CDR3nt: TGTGCCAGCAGTTTACAGGTTTACACTGAAGCTTTCTTT
v_gene: TRBV6-6; j_gene: TRBJ2-3; len: 15; d_gene: TRBD2; abundance: -; CDR3aa: CASSVAGVRTDTQYF; CDR3nt: TGTGCCAGCAGTGTAGCGGGGGTTAGGACAGATACGCAGTATTTT
v_gene: TRBV4-3; j_gene: TRBJ2-2; len: 15; d_gene: TRBD1; abundance: once; CDR3aa: CASSPGQGSTGELFF; CDR3nt: TGCGCCAGCAGCCCGGGACAGGGAAGCACCGGGGAGCTGTTTTTT
v_gene: TRBV6-6; j_gene: TRBJ2-1; len: 15; d_gene: -; abundance: -; CDR3aa: CASREDRRSYNEQFF; CDR3nt: TGTGCCAGCAGGGAAGACAGGAGATCCTACAATGAGCAGTTCTTC
v_gene: TRBV30; j_gene: TRBJ2-1; len: 16; d_gene: TRBD1; abundance: -; CDR3aa: CAWGGRPGQGRNEQFF; CDR3nt: TGTGCCTGGGGTGGGCGCCCTGGACAGGGGCGCAATGAGCAGTTCTTC
v_gene: TRBV27; j_gene: TRBJ1-2; len: 16; d_gene: -; abundance: -; CDR3aa: CASSPRVQGSNYGYTF; CDR3nt: TGTGCCAGCAGTCCTAGGGTACAGGGTTCTAACTATGGCTACACCTTC
v_gene: TRBV7-2; j_gene: TRBJ2-1; len: 18; d_gene: TRBD2; abundance: -; CDR3aa: CASSLGLGRVKSTNEQFF; CDR3nt: TGTGCCAGCAGCTTAGGACTGGGGAGGGTCAAATCGACCAATGAGCAGTTCTTC
v_gene: TRBV28; j_gene: TRBJ1-6; len: 16; d_gene: -; abundance: -; CDR3aa: CASSLAQGLGDSPLHF; CDR3nt: TGTGCCAGCAGTTTAGCACAGGGTCTGGGGGATTCACCCCTCCACTTT
v_gene: TRBV9; j_gene: TRBJ2-3; len: 20; d_gene: TRBD2; abundance: -; CDR3aa: CASSPTSGRSPLGSTDTQYF; CDR3nt: TGTGCCAGCAGCCCGACTAGCGGGAGGTCCCCCTTGGGGTCCACAGATACGCAGTATTTT
v_gene: TRBV6-6; j_gene: TRBJ2-5; len: 13; d_gene: -; abundance: -; CDR3aa: CASATGVGETQYF; CDR3nt: TGTGCCAGCGCGACGGGAGTTGGAGAGACCCAGTACTTC
v_gene: TRBV18; j_gene: TRBJ2-5; len: 17; d_gene: TRBD1; abundance: once; CDR3aa: CASSPPGQGVRKETQYF; CDR3nt: TGTGCCAGCTCACCACCGGGACAGGGGGTCCGCAAAGAGACCCAGTACTTC
v_gene: TRBV6-1; j_gene: TRBJ2-7; len: 14; d_gene: TRBD1; abundance: -; CDR3aa: CASSARDRGWVQYF; CDR3nt: TGTGCCAGCAGTGCTAGGGACAGGGGCTGGGTGCAGTACTTC
v_gene: TRBV5-1; j_gene: TRBJ1-2; len: 13; d_gene: -; abundance: -; CDR3aa: CASSLASGQGYTF; CDR3nt: TGCGCCAGCAGCTTGGCCTCGGGTCAGGGCTACACCTTC
v_gene: TRBV6-6; j_gene: TRBJ1-2; len: 14; d_gene: TRBD1; abundance: -; CDR3aa: CASSYDRESNGYTF; CDR3nt: TGTGCCAGCAGTTACGACAGGGAATCGAATGGCTACACCTTC
v_gene: TRBV4-3; j_gene: TRBJ1-2; len: 15; d_gene: TRBD1; abundance: -; CDR3aa: CASSQETGVSYGYTF; CDR3nt: TGCGCCAGCAGCCAAGAGACAGGGGTTAGCTATGGCTACACCTTC
v_gene: TRBV28; j_gene: TRBJ1-2; len: 15; d_gene: TRBD1; abundance: -; CDR3aa: CASSSRMTGNYGYTF; CDR3nt: TGTGCCAGCAGTTCCAGAATGACAGGGAACTATGGCTACACCTTC
v_gene: TRBV11-2; j_gene: TRBJ2-2; len: 15; d_gene: -; abundance: -; CDR3aa: CASSLSAGPTGELFF; CDR3nt: TGTGCCAGCAGCTTATCGGCGGGCCCCACCGGGGAGCTGTTTTTT
v_gene: TRBV21-1; j_gene: TRBJ1-1; len: 15; d_gene: -; abundance: few; CDR3aa: CASSAADRRNTEAFF; CDR3nt: TGTGCCAGCAGCGCAGCGGACAGGCGGAACACTGAAGCTTTCTTT
v_gene: TRBV9; j_gene: TRBJ1-2; len: 16; d_gene: TRBD1; abundance: -; CDR3aa: CASSVVQGQVNYGYTF; CDR3nt: TGTGCCAGCAGCGTAGTACAGGGACAGGTTAACTATGGCTACACCTTC
v_gene: TRBV11-2; j_gene: TRBJ1-2; len: 12; d_gene: -; abundance: -; CDR3aa: CASSPANYGYTF; CDR3nt: TGTGCCAGCAGCCCCGCTAACTATGGCTACACCTTC
v_gene: TRBV7-9; j_gene: TRBJ1-5; len: 13; d_gene: TRBD1; abundance: -; CDR3aa: CASSPTGNQPQHF; CDR3nt: TGTGCCAGCAGCCCGACAGGGAATCAGCCCCAGCATTTT
v_gene: TRBV19; j_gene: TRBJ1-5; len: 13; d_gene: -; abundance: -; CDR3aa: CASTVTGDQPQHF; CDR3nt: TGTGCCAGTACCGTGACGGGAGATCAGCCCCAGCATTTT
v_gene: TRBV2; j_gene: TRBJ1-2; len: 14; d_gene: -; abundance: -; CDR3aa: CASRELQGSYGYTF; CDR3nt: TGTGCCAGCAGGGAGCTACAGGGTAGCTATGGCTACACCTTC
v_gene: TRBV5-4; j_gene: TRBJ2-5; len: 17; d_gene: TRBD2; abundance: few; CDR3aa: CASSLGASGGLQETQYF; CDR3nt: TGTGCCAGCAGCTTGGGGGCTAGCGGGGGGCTTCAAGAGACCCAGTACTTC
v_gene: TRBV5-1; j_gene: TRBJ2-5; len: 15; d_gene: TRBD2; abundance: -; CDR3aa: CASSSMGLAAETQYF; CDR3nt: TGCGCCAGCAGCTCGATGGGACTAGCTGCGGAGACCCAGTACTTC
v_gene: TRBV28; j_gene: TRBJ2-2; len: 15; d_gene: -; abundance: -; CDR3aa: CASSFEQANTGELFF; CDR3nt: TGTGCCAGCAGTTTCGAACAGGCAAACACCGGGGAGCTGTTTTTT
v_gene: TRBV7-2; j_gene: TRBJ2-7; len: 14; d_gene: -; abundance: -; CDR3aa: CASSSSGQLGEQYF; CDR3nt: TGTGCCAGCAGCTCCTCGGGACAACTGGGGGAGCAGTACTTC
v_gene: TRBV28; j_gene: TRBJ2-7; len: 14; d_gene: TRBD2; abundance: few; CDR3aa: CASSPSGSRYEQYF; CDR3nt: TGTGCCAGCAGTCCGAGCGGGAGCCGATACGAGCAGTACTTC
v_gene: TRBV6-1; j_gene: TRBJ1-4; len: 12; d_gene: -; abundance: -; CDR3aa: CASSDRGEKLFF; CDR3nt: TGTGCCAGCAGCGACCGAGGGGAAAAACTGTTTTTT
v_gene: TRBV9; j_gene: TRBJ2-2; len: 16; d_gene: TRBD2; abundance: -; CDR3aa: CASSATSGRDTGELFF; CDR3nt: TGTGCCAGCAGCGCGACTAGCGGGAGGGACACCGGGGAGCTGTTTTTT
v_gene: TRBV6-5; j_gene: TRBJ1-1; len: 15; d_gene: -; abundance: -; CDR3aa: CASSGQTLLPSEAFF; CDR3nt: TGTGCCAGCAGTGGACAGACCCTTCTACCCTCTGAAGCTTTCTTT
v_gene: TRBV29-1; j_gene: TRBJ2-6; len: 14; d_gene: -; abundance: -; CDR3aa: CSVQGSSGANVLTF; CDR3nt: TGCAGCGTACAGGGATCCTCTGGGGCCAACGTCCTGACTTTC
v_gene: TRBV5-6; j_gene: TRBJ1-5; len: 17; d_gene: -; abundance: once; CDR3aa: CASSLWAGPGGNQPQHF; CDR3nt: TGTGCCAGCAGCTTGTGGGCAGGTCCCGGTGGCAATCAGCCCCAGCATTTT
v_gene: TRBV7-2; j_gene: TRBJ2-5; len: 13; d_gene: TRBD1; abundance: -; CDR3aa: CASSQDRGETQYF; CDR3nt: TGTGCCAGCAGCCAGGACAGGGGGGAGACCCAGTACTTC
v_gene: TRBV11-2; j_gene: TRBJ2-2; len: 16; d_gene: TRBD2; abundance: -; CDR3aa: CASSFPGREGPGELFF; CDR3nt: TGTGCCAGCAGCTTCCCCGGCAGGGAGGGTCCCGGGGAGCTGTTTTTT
v_gene: TRBV5-1; j_gene: TRBJ1-1; len: 13; d_gene: -; abundance: -; CDR3aa: CASRPQGYTEAFF; CDR3nt: TGCGCCAGCAGACCACAGGGTTACACTGAAGCTTTCTTT
v_gene: TRBV28; j_gene: TRBJ1-5; len: 14; d_gene: -; abundance: -; CDR3aa: CASVRGSSNQPQHF; CDR3nt: TGTGCCAGCGTAAGGGGGAGCAGCAATCAGCCCCAGCATTTT
v_gene: TRBV27; j_gene: TRBJ2-1; len: 13; d_gene: -; abundance: -; CDR3aa: CASAGGGIGEQFF; CDR3nt: TGTGCCAGCGCCGGGGGTGGGATCGGTGAGCAGTTCTTC
v_gene: TRBV11-2; j_gene: TRBJ1-3; len: 13; d_gene: -; abundance: -; CDR3aa: CASSPVSGNTIYF; CDR3nt: TGTGCCAGCAGCCCGGTCTCTGGAAACACCATATATTTT
v_gene: TRBV7-6; j_gene: TRBJ2-2; len: 17; d_gene: TRBD2; abundance: few; CDR3aa: CASSLASGSGGTGELFF; CDR3nt: TGTGCCAGCAGCTTAGCTAGCGGGAGTGGTGGCACCGGGGAGCTGTTTTTT
v_gene: TRBV28; j_gene: TRBJ1-2; len: 15; d_gene: TRBD1; abundance: -; CDR3aa: CASSSPGQIFYGYTF; CDR3nt: TGTGCCAGCAGTTCTCCGGGACAGATCTTCTATGGCTACACCTTC
v_gene: TRBV7-8; j_gene: TRBJ2-2; len: 15; d_gene: TRBD2; abundance: -; CDR3aa: CASSLGGGRAGELFF; CDR3nt: TGTGCCAGCAGCTTAGGCGGGGGAAGGGCCGGGGAGCTGTTTTTT
v_gene: TRBV5-1; j_gene: TRBJ2-5; len: 15; d_gene: -; abundance: -; CDR3aa: CASSLEQGRSETQYF; CDR3nt: TGCGCCAGCAGCTTGGAGCAGGGGCGGTCGGAGACCCAGTACTTC